Listed below are T cell receptor beta chains from one sample, sequenced in a study of blood T cell repertoires in COVID-19. The table came from immunoSEQ multiplex PCR; TCRdb's copy has only in-frame clones and leaves some out. The sample yields over 50,000 clones, around 85% seen once. The sequencing sample was made of peripheral blood. The receptors here all came from a human donor in a cohort sampled during active COVID-19. The CDR3 runs from the conserved cysteine through the conserved F or W. D genes are given only for firm matches. Clone size is shown for a subset of rows, as once, few, many or a class of expanded clone.

D gene	V gene	J gene	clone size	CDR3 protein	CDR3 DNA
TRBD1	TRBV12-3/TRBV12-4	TRBJ2-2	NA	CASSGTGYGELFF	TGTGCCAGCAGTGGGACAGGGTACGGGGAGCTGTTTTTT
NA	TRBV19	TRBJ2-1	NA	CASSLWSGGEQFF	TGTGCCAGTAGTCTCTGGTCGGGCGGGGAGCAGTTCTTC
NA	TRBV2	TRBJ1-5	NA	CASSEYGGRIQPQHF	TGTGCCAGCAGTGAATACGGGGGGCGTATTCAGCCCCAGCATTTT
NA	TRBV6-5	TRBJ1-4	NA	CASSYSRASTNEKLFF	TGTGCCAGCAGTTACTCGAGGGCTTCAACTAATGAAAAACTGTTTTTT
TRBD1	TRBV27	TRBJ1-2	NA	CASSFGGTGGFSGYTF	TGTGCCAGCAGTTTTGGAGGGACAGGGGGATTTTCTGGCTACACCTTC
TRBD2	TRBV27	TRBJ2-7	few	CASSRGGTYEQYF	TGTGCCAGCAGTCGCGGGGGTACCTACGAGCAGTACTTC
NA	TRBV18	TRBJ2-7	NA	CASSPRYRAGEQYF	TGTGCCAGCTCACCACGCTACAGGGCTGGGGAGCAGTACTTC
NA	TRBV5-1	TRBJ2-1	NA	CASPILLLVPSRNEQFF	TGCGCCAGCCCGATTCTTTTACTAGTACCCTCTCGTAATGAGCAGTTCTTC
NA	TRBV14	TRBJ1-1	NA	CASSKTGYTEAFF	TGTGCCAGCAGCAAGACGGGGTACACTGAAGCTTTCTTT
NA	TRBV10-2	TRBJ2-3	NA	CASSESGRGPDTQYF	TGCGCCAGCAGTGAGTCGGGGCGGGGACCCGATACGCAGTATTTT
TRBD2	TRBV6-6	TRBJ2-1	NA	CASSPRGGDYNEQFF	TGTGCCAGCAGCCCGCGGGGAGGGGACTACAATGAGCAGTTCTTC
NA	TRBV6-5	TRBJ2-7	few	CASRPDRKDEQYF	TGTGCCAGCCGACCGGACAGAAAGGACGAGCAGTACTTC
NA	TRBV28	TRBJ1-2	NA	CASSLLNTRPNYGYTF	TGTGCCAGCAGTTTATTGAATACGCGCCCTAACTATGGCTACACCTTC
TRBD1	TRBV29-1	TRBJ2-7	NA	CSAEVTGVGDGYEQYF	TGCAGCGCCGAGGTCACAGGGGTCGGGGACGGTTACGAGCAGTACTTC
NA	TRBV6-2/TRBV6-3	TRBJ2-5	NA	CASSSQETQYF	TGTGCCAGCAGTTCTCAAGAGACCCAGTACTTC
NA	TRBV6-5	TRBJ2-1	NA	CASSYSVLGGGNEQFF	TGTGCCAGCAGTTACTCGGTATTGGGGGGTGGGAATGAGCAGTTCTTC
TRBD2	TRBV29-1	TRBJ2-2	NA	CSVEDPTSGGTGELFF	TGCAGCGTTGAGGACCCGACTAGCGGAGGTACCGGGGAGCTGTTTTTT
NA	TRBV4-2	TRBJ2-3	few	CASSQIVGGGTDTQYF	TGTGCCAGCAGCCAAATTGTTGGCGGAGGCACAGATACGCAGTATTTT
TRBD1	TRBV19	TRBJ2-7	NA	CASSEGQVYEQYF	TGTGCCAGTAGTGAGGGACAGGTCTACGAGCAGTACTTC
TRBD1	TRBV7-3	TRBJ2-1	NA	CASSRDSYNEQFF	TGTGCCAGCAGCAGGGACAGCTACAATGAGCAGTTCTTC